This T cell receptor beta chain appears in the sequencing data of a study of control samples from healthy donors and cancer patients. Looked up from germline, CDR1 is SGHRS and CDR2 is YFSETQ. The CDR3 runs to 15 residues. Trimming at V came to 0 bases and at J to 6 bases, leaving 2 bases not matched to a gene. This clone was seen more than once but under ten times. Different DNA sequences within this sample yield the same CDR3. Here immunoSEQ multiplex PCR was the method, and the copy in TCRdb shows in-frame clones only, minus some. Among approximately 86,000 clones listed, 85% to 95% were seen once.

This chain links TRBV5-1 with TRBJ1-5; TRBD1 aligns across 11 bases. The source material was blood. This receptor was taken from a young woman in good health. In DNA form, the CDR3 reads TGCGCCAGCAGCTTGGGGACAGGGGGCGGTCAGCCCCAGCATTTT. The encoded protein is CASSLGTGGGQPQHF.